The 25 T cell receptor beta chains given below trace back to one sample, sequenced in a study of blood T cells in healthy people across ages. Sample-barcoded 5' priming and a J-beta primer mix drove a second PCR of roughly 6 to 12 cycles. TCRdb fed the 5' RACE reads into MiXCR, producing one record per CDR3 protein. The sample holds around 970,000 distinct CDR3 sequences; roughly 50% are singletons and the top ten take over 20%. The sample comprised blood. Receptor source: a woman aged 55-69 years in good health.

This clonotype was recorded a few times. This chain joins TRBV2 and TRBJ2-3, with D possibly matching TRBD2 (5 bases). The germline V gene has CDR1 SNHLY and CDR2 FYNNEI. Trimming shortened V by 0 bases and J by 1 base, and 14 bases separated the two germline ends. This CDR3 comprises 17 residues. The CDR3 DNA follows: TGTGCCAGCAGTGAAGCGCTACTAGGGCCTGGCACAGATACGCAGTATTTT. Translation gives CASSEALLGPGTDTQYF.

CDR3 in amino acids: CASRTGTSAEYF. Here the CDR3 DNA reads TGTGCCAGCAGAACCGGGACTAGCGCAGAGTACTTC. The chain is built from TRBV27 and TRBJ2-7; TRBD2 aligns across 10 bases. Looked up from germline, CDR1 is MNHEY and CDR2 is SMNVEV (reference sequence). The V and J ends lost 6 bases and 11 bases, in that order; junction bases with no gene match: 7. This CDR3 has 12 residues.

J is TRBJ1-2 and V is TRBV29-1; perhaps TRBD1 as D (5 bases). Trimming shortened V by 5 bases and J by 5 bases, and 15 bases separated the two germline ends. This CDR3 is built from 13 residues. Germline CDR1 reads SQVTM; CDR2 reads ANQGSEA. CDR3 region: CSVWSGMGYGYTF. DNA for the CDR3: TGCAGCGTTTGGTCAGGGATGGGATATGGCTACACCTTC.

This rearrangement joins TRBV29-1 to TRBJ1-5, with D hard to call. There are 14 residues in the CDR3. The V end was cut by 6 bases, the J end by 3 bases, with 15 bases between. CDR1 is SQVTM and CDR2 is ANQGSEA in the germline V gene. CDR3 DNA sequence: TGCAGCGTCGCGACCTCCGGAATCAATCAGCCCCAGCATTTT. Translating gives CSVATSGINQPQHF. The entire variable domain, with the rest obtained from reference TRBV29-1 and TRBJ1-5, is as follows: SAVISQKPSRDICQRGTSLTIQCQVDSQVTMMFWYRQQPGQSLTLIATANQGSEATYESGFVIDKFPISRPNLTFSTLTVSNMSPEDSSIYLCSVATSGINQPQHFGDGTRLSIL.

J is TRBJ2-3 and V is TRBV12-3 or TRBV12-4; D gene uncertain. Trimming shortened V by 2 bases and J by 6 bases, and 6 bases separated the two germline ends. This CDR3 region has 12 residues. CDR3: CASSLYKDTQYF. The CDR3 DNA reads TGTGCCAGCAGTTTATATAAGGATACGCAGTATTTT.

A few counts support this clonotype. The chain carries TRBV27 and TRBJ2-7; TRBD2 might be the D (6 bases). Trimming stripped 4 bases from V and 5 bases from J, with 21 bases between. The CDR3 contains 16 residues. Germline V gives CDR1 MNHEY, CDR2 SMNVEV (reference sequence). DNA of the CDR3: TGTGCCAGCAGTTCCTACGACGGAGGGATACCCCACGAGCAGTACTTC. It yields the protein CASSSYDGGIPHEQYF.

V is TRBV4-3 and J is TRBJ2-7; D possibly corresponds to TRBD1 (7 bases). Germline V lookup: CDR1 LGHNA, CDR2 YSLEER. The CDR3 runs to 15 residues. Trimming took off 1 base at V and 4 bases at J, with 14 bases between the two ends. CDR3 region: CASSQGLQGRYEQYF. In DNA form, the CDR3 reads TGCGCCAGCAGCCAAGGGTTACAGGGGAGGTACGAGCAGTACTTC.

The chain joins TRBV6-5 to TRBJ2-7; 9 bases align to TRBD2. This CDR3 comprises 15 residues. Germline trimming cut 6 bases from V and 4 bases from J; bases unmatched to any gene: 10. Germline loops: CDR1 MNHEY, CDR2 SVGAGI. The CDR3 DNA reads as TGTGCCAGCAGGCCCGGTCGCGGGAGGGGGTACGAGCAGTACTTC. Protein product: CASRPGRGRGYEQYF.

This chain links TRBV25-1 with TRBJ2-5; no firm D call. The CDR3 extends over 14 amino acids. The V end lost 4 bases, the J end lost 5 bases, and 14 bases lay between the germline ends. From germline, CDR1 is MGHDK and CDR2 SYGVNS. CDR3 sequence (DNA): TGTGCCAGCAGTGCCTCCGGCGGTCGTGAGACCCAGTACTTC. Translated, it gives CASSASGGRETQYF. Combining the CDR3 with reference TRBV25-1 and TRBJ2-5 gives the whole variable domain EADIYQTPRYLVIGTGKKITLECSQTMGHDKMYWYQQDPGMELHLIHYSYGVNSTEKGDLSSESTVSRIRTEHFPLTLESARPSHTSQYLCASSASGGRETQYFGPGTRLLVL.

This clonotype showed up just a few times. The CDR3 is CASVQQNQETQYF. DNA for the CDR3: TGTGCCTCCGTTCAACAGAACCAAGAGACCCAGTACTTC. This chain joins TRBV7-9 and TRBJ2-5; no clear D. Germline V gene data show CDR1 as SEHNR and CDR2 as FQNEAQ (reference sequence). V dropped 11 bases and J dropped 0 bases, with 13 bases sitting between them. CDR3 length: 13 residues.

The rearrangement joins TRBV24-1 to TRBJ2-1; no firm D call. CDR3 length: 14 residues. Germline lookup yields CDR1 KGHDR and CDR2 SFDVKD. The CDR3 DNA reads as TGTGCTACCGAAATAGGCCGCTCCTACAATGAGCAGTTCTTC. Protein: CATEIGRSYNEQFF.

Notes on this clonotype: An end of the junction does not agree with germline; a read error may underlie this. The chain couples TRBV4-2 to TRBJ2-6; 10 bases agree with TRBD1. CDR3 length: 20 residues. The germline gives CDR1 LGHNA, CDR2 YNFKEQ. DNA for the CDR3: TGTGCCAGCAACCAAGGTCAGGGACAGGGGTTGATCTCTGGGGCCAACGTCCTGACTTTC. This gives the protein CASNQGQGQGLISGANVLTF.

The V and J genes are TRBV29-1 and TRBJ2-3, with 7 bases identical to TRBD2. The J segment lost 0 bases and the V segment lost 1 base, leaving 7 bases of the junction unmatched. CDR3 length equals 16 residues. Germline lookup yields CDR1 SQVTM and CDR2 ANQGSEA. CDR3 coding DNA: TGCAGCGTTGAAGGGGCGCTAGCGGATAGCACAGATACGCAGTATTTT. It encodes CSVEGALADSTDTQYF.

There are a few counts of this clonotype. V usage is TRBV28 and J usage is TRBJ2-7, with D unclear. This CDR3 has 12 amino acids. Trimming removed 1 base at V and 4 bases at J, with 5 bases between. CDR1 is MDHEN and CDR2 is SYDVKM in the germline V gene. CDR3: CASSLFPYEQYF. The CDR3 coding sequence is TGTGCCAGCAGTTTATTTCCGTACGAGCAGTACTTC.

This CDR3 is CASSQVEGNGYTF. In DNA, the CDR3 is TGTGCCAGCAGCCAAGTAGAGGGAAATGGCTACACCTTC. The chain carries TRBV3-1 and TRBJ1-2; D unresolved. The CDR3 has 13 amino acids. V lost 1 base to trimming and J lost 6 bases, with 9 bases between them. Per germline, CDR1 LGHDT and CDR2 YNNKEL (reference sequence).

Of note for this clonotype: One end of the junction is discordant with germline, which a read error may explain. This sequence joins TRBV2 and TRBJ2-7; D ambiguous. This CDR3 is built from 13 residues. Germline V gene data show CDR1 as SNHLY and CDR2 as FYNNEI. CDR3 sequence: CAGRVSPSYEQYF. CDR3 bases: TGTGCCGGCAGAGTATCCCCCTCCTACGAGCAGTACTTC. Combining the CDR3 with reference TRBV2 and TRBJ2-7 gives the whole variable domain EPEVTQTPSHQVTQMGQEVILRCVPISNHLYFYWYRQILGQKVEFLVSFYNNEISEKSEIFDDQFSVERPDGSNFTLKIRSTKLEDSAMYFCAGRVSPSYEQYFGPGTRLTVT.

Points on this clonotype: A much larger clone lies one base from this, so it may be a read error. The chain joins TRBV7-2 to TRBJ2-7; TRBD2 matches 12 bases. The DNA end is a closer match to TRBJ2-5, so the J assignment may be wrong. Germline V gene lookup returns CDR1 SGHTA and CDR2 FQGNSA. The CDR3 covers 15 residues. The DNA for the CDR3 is TGTGCCAGCAGACGGACTAGCGGGATTAAAGGGACCCAGTACTTC. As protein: CASRRTSGIKGTQYF.

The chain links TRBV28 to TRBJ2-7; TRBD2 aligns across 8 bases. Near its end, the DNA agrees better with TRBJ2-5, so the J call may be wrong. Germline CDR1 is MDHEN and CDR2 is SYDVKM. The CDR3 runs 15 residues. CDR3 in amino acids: CASSLVLAGVVTQYF. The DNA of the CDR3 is TGTGCCAGCAGTTTAGTCCTAGCGGGCGTGGTGACCCAGTACTTC.

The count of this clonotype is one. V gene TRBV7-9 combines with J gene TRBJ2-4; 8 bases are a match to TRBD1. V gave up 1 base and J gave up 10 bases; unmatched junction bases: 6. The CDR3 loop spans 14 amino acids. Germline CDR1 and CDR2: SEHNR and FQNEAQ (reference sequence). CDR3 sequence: CASSLVRTGQIQYF. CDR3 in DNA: TGTGCCAGCAGCTTAGTCCGGACAGGGCAAATTCAGTACTTC.

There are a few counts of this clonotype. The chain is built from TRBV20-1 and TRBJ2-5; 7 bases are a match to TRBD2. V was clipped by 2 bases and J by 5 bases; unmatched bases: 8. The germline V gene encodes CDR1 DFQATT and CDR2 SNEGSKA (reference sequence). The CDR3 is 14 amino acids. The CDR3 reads CSARLGAGSETQYF. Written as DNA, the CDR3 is TGCAGTGCTAGACTTGGAGCGGGATCTGAGACCCAGTACTTC.

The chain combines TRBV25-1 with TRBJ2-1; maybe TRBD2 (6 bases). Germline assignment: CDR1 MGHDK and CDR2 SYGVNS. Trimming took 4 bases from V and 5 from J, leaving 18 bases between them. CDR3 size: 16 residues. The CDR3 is CASSVTSGRRNNEQFF. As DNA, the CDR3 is TGTGCCAGCAGTGTGACTAGTGGGAGAAGGAACAATGAGCAGTTCTTC.

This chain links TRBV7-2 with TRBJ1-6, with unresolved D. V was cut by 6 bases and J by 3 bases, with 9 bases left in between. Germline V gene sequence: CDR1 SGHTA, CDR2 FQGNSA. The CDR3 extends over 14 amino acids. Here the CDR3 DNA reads TGTGCCAGCAGACCCCGGGGCTATAATTCACCCCTCCACTTT. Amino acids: CASRPRGYNSPLHF.

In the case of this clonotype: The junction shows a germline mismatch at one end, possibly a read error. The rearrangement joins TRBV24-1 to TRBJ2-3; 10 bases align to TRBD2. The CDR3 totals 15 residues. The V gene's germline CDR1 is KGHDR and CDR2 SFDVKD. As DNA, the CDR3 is TGTGTCACCAGACTTAGCGGGAGGAGCACAGATACGCAGTATTTT. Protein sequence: CVTRLSGRSTDTQYF.

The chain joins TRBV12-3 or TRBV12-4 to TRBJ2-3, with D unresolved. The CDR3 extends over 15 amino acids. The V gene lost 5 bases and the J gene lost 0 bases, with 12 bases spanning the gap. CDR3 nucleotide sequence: TGTGCCAGCAGTACTGGGGTTCTTAGCACAGATACGCAGTATTTT. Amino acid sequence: CASSTGVLSTDTQYF.

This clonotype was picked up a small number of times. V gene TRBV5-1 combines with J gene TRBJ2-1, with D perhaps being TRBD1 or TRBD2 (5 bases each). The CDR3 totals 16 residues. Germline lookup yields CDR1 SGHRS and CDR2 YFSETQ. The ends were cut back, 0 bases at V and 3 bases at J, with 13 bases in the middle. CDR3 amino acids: CASSLVFGTNYNEQFF. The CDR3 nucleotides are TGCGCCAGCAGCTTGGTTTTTGGGACGAACTACAATGAGCAGTTCTTC.